This T cell receptor beta chain was recovered during a study of neurological immune-mediated disorders. Germline CDR1 DFQATT, CDR2 SNEGSKA (reference sequence). Trimming pared 3 bases from V and 1 base from J, leaving 6 bases between. CDR3 length: 12 amino acids. Synthesis of cDNA was performed by 5'RACE using 10-nucleotide random UMIs. A single record per CDR3 protein comes from TCRdb applying MiXCR to the 5' RACE reads. The sample holds about 50,000 distinct CDR3 sequences, about 1.8% seen once. This clonotype occurred many times. Material for sequencing was PBMCs. This receptor was obtained from a woman aged 40 to 49 with multiple sclerosis. V gene TRBV20-1 combines with J gene TRBJ1-2; D is undetermined. As DNA, the CDR3 is TGCAGTGCTAGTAACAGTAACTATGGCTACACCTTC. It translates to CSASNSNYGYTF.